The 5 T cell receptor beta chains in this list originate from one sample, sequenced in a study of shared clonotypes between healthy human individuals. The table came from immunoSEQ multiplex PCR; TCRdb's copy has only in-frame clones and leaves some out. Seen here are about 680,000 clones, around four fifths observed once, and the top ten hold under 2%. Sequences were obtained from memory CD4+ T cells sorted from blood. Subset given: CD45RA-negative fraction. Receptors were obtained from a woman aged 30 to 39 in good health.

This clone was counted only a few times. The V gene is TRBV11-2, the J gene TRBJ1-5, with D tentatively TRBD1 (6 bases). The CDR3 length is 13 residues. The ends were cut back, 1 base at V and 5 bases at J, with 6 bases in the middle. Germline V gene sequence: CDR1 SGHAT, CDR2 FQNNGV. Here the CDR3 reads CASSLGGHQPQHF. The CDR3, as DNA: TGTGCCAGCAGCTTAGGGGGGCATCAGCCCCAGCATTTT.

This chain joins TRBV29-1 and TRBJ2-1; weak D call: TRBD1 (6 bases). Trimming took 3 bases from V and 7 from J, leaving 10 bases between them. Germline V lookup: CDR1 SQVTM, CDR2 ANQGSEA. This CDR3 is built from 12 residues. The CDR3 here is CSVERGMNEQFF. The CDR3 region has the DNA TGCAGCGTTGAGAGGGGGATGAATGAGCAGTTCTTC.

This clone appeared a few times. The rearrangement links TRBV4-1 to TRBJ2-1, with 9 bases identical to TRBD1. V lost 0 bases and J lost 7; bases outside the gene matches: 10. The germline gives CDR1 MGHRA, CDR2 YSYEKL. The CDR3 loop spans 17 amino acids. The CDR3 DNA sequence: TGCGCCAGCAGCCAAGAGATAGGGACAGGGCGTTCAAATGAGCAGTTCTTC. Translated: CASSQEIGTGRSNEQFF.

This clone has more than one count but fewer than ten. This same CDR3 is encoded by further DNA sequences in the sample. The chain uses TRBV6-1 and TRBJ2-7; 12 bases line up with TRBD2. Trimming cost V 5 bases and J 3 bases; bases outside gene matches: 5. There are 15 residues in the CDR3. Germline lookup yields CDR1 MNHNS and CDR2 SASEGT. The DNA of the CDR3 is TGTGCCAGCAGTTCCCGACTAGCGGGAGACTACGAGCAGTACTTC. This codes for CASSSRLAGDYEQYF.

As regards this clone: Other DNA sequences in this sample translate to the same CDR3. The V call is TRBV7-9, the J call TRBJ2-5; D is unclear. Between the trimmed V and J ends, which lost 2 bases and 0 bases, there was a span of 7 bases. The CDR3 totals 14 residues. The V gene's germline CDR1 is SEHNR and CDR2 FQNEAQ (reference sequence). This CDR3 reads CASSLNGYQETQYF. DNA of the CDR3: TGTGCCAGCAGCTTAAACGGGTACCAAGAGACCCAGTACTTC.